The TCR beta chain described here comes from a study of shared clonotypes between healthy human individuals. Study-level points and caveats: Lower generation probabilities were found for non-shared clonotypes than for those shared by all four donors.

Assay used: immunoSEQ multiplex PCR; TCRdb lists only in-frame clones, some missing. In the table there are approximately 1,500,000 clones, roughly 96% of which are singletons. In the CD4+ fraction, cells were divided into CD45RA+ naive and CD45RA-negative memory subsets. Regarding this clone: Its specificity is not known.

The CDR3 covers 14 residues. V was pared by 4 bases and J by 5 bases, with 1 base of the junction left unmatched. Germline V gene sequence: CDR1 SGHAT, CDR2 FQNNGV. The source of this sequence is a man aged 25-45 years in good health. This rearrangement joins TRBV11-2 to TRBJ1-4; TRBD1 aligns across 10 bases. The sample was naive CD4+ T cells sorted from blood. This sample's subset: CD45RA+ positively selected. The DNA for the CDR3 is TGTGCCAGCAGCTCGGGACAGGGGAATGAAAAACTGTTTTTT. This gives the protein CASSSGQGNEKLFF.